This T cell receptor beta chain was sequenced for a study of cytomegalovirus exposure and HLA in healthy donors. PCR primers comprised 60 Vbeta and 13 Jbeta primers. Assay used: immunoSEQ multiplex PCR; TCRdb lists only in-frame clones, some missing. The table shows more than 90,000 clones, with about four fifths occurring only once. The specimen sequenced was PBMCs. The origin of this receptor is a woman aged 40 to 55 in good health and CMV-seronegative.

CDR3 amino acids: CASSEWQGGMNTEAFF. For the CDR3, the DNA is TGTGCCAGCAGTGAATGGCAAGGAGGTATGAACACTGAAGCTTTCTTT. The chain links TRBV2 to TRBJ1-1, with D unresolved. CDR1 is SNHLY, CDR2 FYNNEI, per germline. The CDR3 consists of 16 residues. The V end was cut by 2 bases, the J end by 0 bases, with 13 bases between.